The 17 T cell receptor beta chains in this list originate from one sample, sequenced in a study of neoadjuvant nivolumab and ipilimumab in lung cancer. The data were produced by immunoSEQ multiplex PCR, yet TCRdb's version contains in-frame clones alone and is incomplete. The top ten hold around a sixth of the sample, which has about 28,000 clones, about 76% seen once. Here the sequenced sample was tumor tissue, taken after neoadjuvant nivolumab, alone or with ipilimumab, at or shortly before surgery. These TCRs come from an adult with non-small cell lung cancer.

The chain employs TRBV5-6 and TRBJ2-2; 7 bases are a match to TRBD1. The CDR3 totals 14 residues. Per the germline V gene, CDR1 is SGHDT and CDR2 is YYEEEE. V trimming: 4 bases; J trimming: 3 bases; junction bases outside the gene matches: 3. The CDR3 sequence is CASSAGQDTGELFF. CDR3 nucleotides: TGTGCCAGCAGCGCTGGACAGGACACCGGGGAGCTGTTTTTT.

The V call is TRBV2, the J call TRBJ1-4; D unclear. The V and J ends lost 0 bases and 5 bases respectively, with 1 base between them. The CDR3 runs 12 residues. Germline assignment: CDR1 SNHLY and CDR2 FYNNEI. The CDR3 spells CASSEANEKLFF. The DNA of the CDR3 is TGTGCCAGCAGTGAAGCCAATGAAAAACTGTTTTTT.

The chain links TRBV10-3 to TRBJ2-1, with 9 bases aligning to TRBD1. There are 15 residues in the CDR3. CDR1 ENHRY and CDR2 SYGVKD come from the germline V gene. Unmatched junction bases numbered 4, after V lost 4 bases and J lost 3 bases. CDR3 nucleotide sequence: TGTGCCATCAGTGTTGGGACAGGGAACTACAATGAGCAGTTCTTC. This encodes CAISVGTGNYNEQFF.

The V gene is TRBV7-2, the J gene TRBJ2-5; a weak D match, TRBD2 (7 bases). This CDR3 spans 16 amino acids. V dropped 2 bases and J dropped 4 bases, with 17 bases sitting between them. The germline CDR1 and CDR2 sequences are SGHTA and FQGNSA. As DNA, the CDR3 is TGTGCCAGCAGCTTAATGGCGGGGGCCCGGGGAGAGACCCAGTACTTC. Protein sequence: CASSLMAGARGETQYF.

The J gene is TRBJ1-1, the V gene TRBV11-2; 7 bases line up with TRBD1. Trimming at V came to 4 bases and at J to 8 bases, leaving 4 bases not matched to a gene. The CDR3 extends over 12 amino acids. The germline CDR1 and CDR2 sequences are SGHAT and FQNNGV. The CDR3 bases are TGTGCCAGCAGCTCGGCAGGGGGAGAAGCTTTCTTT. It is translated as CASSSAGGEAFF.

The J gene is TRBJ2-3, the V gene TRBV5-1; the D gene could be TRBD1 or TRBD2 (6 bases each). Trimming stripped 4 bases from V and 0 bases from J, with 15 bases between. This CDR3 region has 16 residues. CDR1 SGHRS and CDR2 YFSETQ come from the germline V gene. The CDR3 nucleotides read TGCGCCAGCAGCAAGGGGGGATTTGCTAGCACAGATACGCAGTATTTT. Its protein is CASSKGGFASTDTQYF.

This clone was counted a few times. The chain carries TRBV10-1 and TRBJ2-7; D perhaps matches TRBD1 (6 bases). Germline CDR1 WNHNN, CDR2 SYGVQD (reference sequence). The V gene lost 8 bases and the J gene lost 4 bases, with 12 bases spanning the gap. This CDR3 is 12 amino acids long. The CDR3, as DNA: TGCGCCAGCGGTAAGGACAGTTACGAGCAGTACTTC. Translation: CASGKDSYEQYF.

This chain links TRBV18 with TRBJ2-5; 9 positions agree with TRBD1. Germline CDR1 KGHSH, CDR2 LQKENI. The CDR3 extends over 15 amino acids. V lost 3 bases, J lost 5 bases, and 7 bases stayed unmatched. CDR3 in DNA: TGTGCCAGCTCACCCGGGGACAGGGTGAAGGAGACCCAGTACTTC. Its protein is CASSPGDRVKETQYF.

V and J are TRBV10-2 and TRBJ1-1; D gene uncertain. The germline CDR1 and CDR2 sequences are WSHSY and SAAADI. Trimming shortened V by 6 bases and J by 6 bases, and 11 bases separated the two germline ends. This CDR3 contains 12 residues. For the CDR3, the DNA is TGCGCCAGCAGGGGTACCGAAGCTGAAGCTTTCTTT. This encodes CASRGTEAEAFF.

This clone was seen only once. The CDR3 protein is CSAHSTGTGPPKSPGGRDTQYF. Here the CDR3 DNA reads TGCAGCGCCCATTCGACCGGGACAGGACCGCCGAAAAGCCCAGGGGGGAGGGATACGCAGTATTTT. This sequence joins TRBV29-1 and TRBJ2-3; 8 bases are a match to TRBD1. The junction had 36 bases not matched to a gene; V was cut back by 7 bases and J by 6 bases. The length of the CDR3 is 22 residues. Germline CDR1 and CDR2: SQVTM and ANQGSEA.

Concerning this clone itself: The same CDR3 also results from other DNA sequences found in this sample. The V call is TRBV5-1, the J call TRBJ2-1; unclear D gene. In germline, CDR1 is SGHRS, CDR2 YFSETQ. Trimming shortened V by 0 bases and J by 7 bases, and 5 bases separated the two germline ends. This CDR3 is 12 amino acids long. In DNA form, the CDR3 reads TGCGCCAGCAGCTTGGGGGGTAATGAGCAGTTCTTC. Amino acid sequence: CASSLGGNEQFF.

V and J are TRBV5-4 and TRBJ1-2, with unresolved D. V lost 4 bases and J 0 bases, leaving 10 bases between the germline ends. This CDR3 comprises 14 residues. Germline lookup yields CDR1 SGHNT and CDR2 YYREEE (reference sequence). CDR3 sequence: CASSHRTANYGYTF. CDR3 DNA: TGTGCCAGCAGCCACCGGACGGCTAACTATGGCTACACCTTC.

V and J are TRBV7-2 and TRBJ2-3; no clear D gene. The CDR3 spans 15 residues. The germline CDR1 and CDR2 sequences are SGHTA and FQGNSA. V was cut by 5 bases and J by 4 bases, with 16 bases left in between. The CDR3 DNA reads TGTGCCAGCAGCCCTTCCTTTGCCGCGGCAGATACGCAGTATTTT. This sequence encodes CASSPSFAAADTQYF. Full variable domain (remainder filled in from reference TRBV7-2 and TRBJ2-3): GAGVSQSPSNKVTEKGKDVELRCDPISGHTALYWYRQSLGQGLEFLIYFQGNSAPDKSGLPSDRFSAERTGGSVSTLTIQRTQQEDSAVYLCASSPSFAAADTQYFGPGTRLTVL.

This sequence joins TRBV18 and TRBJ1-1, with TRBD1 matching over 8 bases. CDR1 is KGHSH, CDR2 LQKENI, per germline. After removal of 5 bases from V and 5 bases from J, the junction contained 7 bases not matched to a gene. The CDR3 contains 14 residues. This CDR3 reads CASSAQGARTEAFF. As DNA, the CDR3 is TGTGCCAGCTCAGCGCAGGGGGCGAGAACTGAAGCTTTCTTT.

CDR3 residues: CASSLVSSGGRTDTQYF. CDR3 nucleotides: TGTGCCAGCAGCTTAGTTTCTAGCGGGGGACGCACAGATACGCAGTATTTT. The rearrangement uses TRBV7-2 and TRBJ2-3; 10 bases map to TRBD2. The junction had 5 bases not matched to a gene; V was cut back by 1 base and J by 1 base. This CDR3 contains 17 residues. The germline V gene encodes CDR1 SGHTA and CDR2 FQGNSA.

This rearrangement joins TRBV4-3 to TRBJ2-1, with TRBD2 identical over 7 bases. Germline values: CDR1 LGHNA, CDR2 YSLEER. V lost 1 base to trimming and J lost 8 bases; unmatched junction nucleotides: 17. The CDR3 has 18 residues. CDR3 residues: CASSQGSNSGSTTDEQFF. The DNA of the CDR3 is TGCGCCAGCAGCCAAGGAAGTAATAGCGGGTCAACAACGGATGAGCAGTTCTTC.

This clone was recorded once. J is TRBJ1-4 and V is TRBV7-6, with TRBD1 identical over 9 bases. The CDR3 runs 16 residues. Germline CDR1 is SGHVS and CDR2 is FNYEAQ. After removal of 5 bases from V and 5 bases from J, the junction contained 9 bases not matched to a gene. The CDR3 nucleotides read TGTGCCAGCAGCCCCTGGACAGGGGCCAACAATGAAAAACTGTTTTTT. Protein: CASSPWTGANNEKLFF.